Shown below are 21 T cell receptor beta chains from a single sample sequenced in a study of T-cell memory formation after mild COVID-19 (dated by TCRdb to the early 2020s). Libraries came from 5' RACE. Sequencing was performed on an Illumina NovaSeq 6000. Using fastp trimming at Q25 and MiXCR clonotype assembly, TCRdb reanalyzed the public sequencing data and kept in-frame beta chains. Rows matching on CDR3 protein sequence are summarized as one entry with the most common DNA and genes. This sample gives hundreds of thousands of distinct CDR3 sequences in total; around 24% of them show up just once. The top ten constitute roughly 8.9% of the sample. The specimen sequenced was PBMCs or a T cell subset sorted from them (not recorded which). The receptors originated from an adult woman who had mild COVID-19 (a few samples of this study predate the infection). The sample titles of this study are shuffled in the database, so cell type and time point are left out; the donor was told from shared clones.

In this sample, this clonotype turned up a few times. The chain recombines TRBV3-1 with TRBJ1-2; a weak D match, TRBD1 (6 bases). In germline, CDR1 is LGHDT, CDR2 YNNKEL (reference sequence). V shed 4 bases and J shed 4 bases, with 13 bases lying between them. The CDR3 is made up of 14 amino acids. The CDR3 loop is CASSPRQARYGYTF. In DNA, the CDR3 is TGTGCCAGCAGCCCTCGACAGGCCCGCTATGGCTACACCTTC.

This clonotype was seen at least ten times. The chain employs TRBV12-3 or TRBV12-4 and TRBJ1-1; perhaps TRBD1 as D (5 bases). The length of the CDR3 is 15 residues. The V and J ends lost 6 bases and 4 bases respectively, with 18 bases between them. The CDR3 bases are TGTGCCAGCAGAAGGCTACTTTCAGGGTCCACTGAAGCTTTCTTT. This gives the protein CASRRLLSGSTEAFF.

This sequence joins TRBV6-2 or TRBV6-3 and TRBJ2-1, with 9 bases that match TRBD2. With 1 base clipped from V and 13 bases from J, the junction kept 14 bases outside the gene matches. This CDR3 has 16 residues. Germline loops: CDR1 MNHEY, CDR2 SVGEGT. The CDR3 spells CASSYFLAGYPTPQFF. Written as DNA, the CDR3 is TGTGCCAGCAGTTACTTTCTAGCGGGATACCCCACTCCCCAGTTCTTC.

The V and J genes are TRBV27 and TRBJ2-7, with 8 positions matching TRBD1. Germline V gives CDR1 MNHEY, CDR2 SMNVEV (reference sequence). This CDR3 is built from 14 residues. V shed 5 bases, J shed 5 bases, and the junction held 8 bases outside the gene matches. As DNA, the CDR3 is TGTGCCAGCAGTCCGCGGACAGGGCAGAACGAGCAGTACTTC. Its translation is CASSPRTGQNEQYF.

As DNA, the CDR3 is TGTGCCAGCAGCTCGGAGACAGGGAAACATGGCTACACCTTC. This translates into CASSSETGKHGYTF. This chain uses TRBV5-6 with TRBJ1-2; 7 bases are shared with TRBD1. The CDR3 loop spans 14 amino acids. V dropped 3 bases and J dropped 6; count of bases not matched to a gene: 8. Germline assignment: CDR1 SGHDT and CDR2 YYEEEE. The full variable domain, its missing parts supplied by reference TRBV5-6 and TRBJ1-2, is DAGVTQSPTHLIKTRGQQVTLRCSPKSGHDTVSWYQQALGQGPQFIFQYYEEEERQRGNFPDRFSGHQFPNYSSELNVNALLLGDSALYLCASSSETGKHGYTFGSGTRLTVV.

CDR3 sequence reads: CASSPTLSSYNSPLHF. CDR3 in DNA: TGTGCCAGCAGTCCTACACTTAGCTCCTATAATTCACCCCTCCACTTT. The gene calls are TRBV2 and TRBJ1-6; D is undetermined. Germline CDR1 and CDR2: SNHLY and FYNNEI. The V end lost 5 bases, the J end lost 0 bases, and 11 bases lay between the germline ends. The CDR3 contains 16 residues.

This clonotype has only a few counts. This sequence joins TRBV24-1 and TRBJ2-7, with D possibly TRBD2 on 6 matching bases. Germline V gene lookup returns CDR1 KGHDR and CDR2 SFDVKD. The CDR3 has 12 amino acids. V was clipped by 9 bases and J by 4 bases, with 12 bases between them. The CDR3 is CATSGGGYEQYF. Here the CDR3 DNA reads TGTGCCACCTCCGGAGGAGGGTACGAGCAGTACTTC.

This clonotype has just a few counts. V and J are TRBV4-2 and TRBJ1-4; TRBD1 agrees at 9 bases. The J segment lost 5 bases and the V segment lost 2 bases, leaving 6 bases of the junction unmatched. The CDR3 consists of 16 residues. Germline V lookup: CDR1 LGHNA, CDR2 YNFKEQ. The CDR3 sequence: CASSQRPGQGNEKLFF. The CDR3 DNA sequence: TGTGCCAGCAGCCAACGACCGGGACAGGGAAATGAAAAACTGTTTTTT.

The chain employs TRBV4-2 and TRBJ2-1, with D perhaps TRBD2 (6 bases). V lost 3 bases, J lost 4 bases, and 13 bases lay in between. Germline assignment: CDR1 LGHNA and CDR2 YNFKEQ. The CDR3 is 15 residues long. DNA for the CDR3: TGTGCCAGCAGCCAGTGGCTAGCGCTGTACAATGAGCAGTTCTTC. Its translation: CASSQWLALYNEQFF.

This clonotype has just a few counts. This sequence joins TRBV5-5 and TRBJ2-2; D is unclear. The CDR3 consists of 14 residues. Germline-derived CDR1 and CDR2 are SGHKS and YYEKEE (reference sequence). V dropped 4 bases and J dropped 1 base, with 8 bases sitting between them. The CDR3 loop reads CASSDSGNTGELFF. The CDR3 DNA follows: TGTGCCAGCAGCGACTCGGGGAACACCGGGGAGCTGTTTTTT. The full variable domain, completed using reference TRBV5-5 and TRBJ2-2, is DAGVTQSPTHLIKTRGQQVTLRCSPISGHKSVSWYQQVLGQGPQFIFQYYEKEERGRGNFPDRFSARQFPNYSSELNVNALLLGDSALYLCASSDSGNTGELFFGEGSRLTVL.

The chain links TRBV5-6 to TRBJ1-2; D gene ambiguous. Germline V gene lookup returns CDR1 SGHDT and CDR2 YYEEEE. V was trimmed by 0 bases and J by 8 bases, leaving 11 bases between them. There are 13 residues in the CDR3. The CDR3, as DNA: TGTGCCAGCAGCTTGGTGGAGGTTGGCGGCTACACCTTC. It is translated as CASSLVEVGGYTF.

This clonotype appeared many times. The chain employs TRBV4-1 and TRBJ2-2, with a tentative D call TRBD1 (8 bases). Germline assignment: CDR1 MGHRA and CDR2 YSYEKL. The CDR3 is 17 amino acids. Trimming removed 2 bases at V and 3 bases at J, with 16 bases between. In DNA, the CDR3 is TGCGCCAGCAGCCAAACTCGGACAGGGAGGGACACCGGGGAGCTGTTTTTT. Its translation: CASSQTRTGRDTGELFF.

The CDR3 DNA sequence: TGTGCCAGCAGTCCTGGTGAGGGGGCTAACTATGGCTACACCTTC. It codes for CASSPGEGANYGYTF. The chain recombines TRBV6-5 with TRBJ1-2; D is perhaps TRBD1 (6 bases). V lost 5 bases and J lost 0, with 13 bases in between. CDR3 length equals 15 residues. Germline V CDR1 and CDR2: MNHEY, SVGAGI.

The J gene is TRBJ2-7, the V gene TRBV15, with D perhaps matching TRBD1 (6 bases). Trimming left V 3 bases short and J 2 bases short, with 17 bases between. CDR3 length equals 16 residues. Looked up from germline, CDR1 is LNHNV and CDR2 is YYDKDF (reference sequence). CDR3 loop: CATSRDRARGTYEQYF. In DNA form, the CDR3 reads TGTGCCACCAGCAGGGACCGTGCCAGGGGTACCTACGAGCAGTACTTC.

CDR3 coding DNA: TGTGCCAGCAGCTTGTTAACCACCTACGAGCAGTACTTC. Residues: CASSLLTTYEQYF. The chain combines TRBV5-6 with TRBJ2-7; no definite D call. Trimming took 1 base from V and 2 from J, leaving 7 bases between them. Germline CDR1 and CDR2: SGHDT and YYEEEE. This CDR3 is built from 13 residues.

This clonotype came up a few times. This chain links TRBV5-5 with TRBJ2-2, with unresolved D. The CDR3 contains 15 residues. With 3 bases removed from V and 6 bases from J, the gap between germline ends came to 15 bases. Germline lookup yields CDR1 SGHKS and CDR2 YYEKEE (reference sequence). The DNA of the CDR3 is TGTGCCAGCAGCTCAATGACGTCGGGTCCCGGGGAGCTGTTTTTT. It yields the protein CASSSMTSGPGELFF.

This chain joins TRBV6-1 and TRBJ2-2; D is possibly TRBD1 (5 bases). Germline CDR1 MNHNS, CDR2 SASEGT. Trimming removed 8 bases at V and 5 bases at J, with 15 bases between. This CDR3 has 14 residues. The CDR3 region has the DNA TGTGCCAGCTGCTATCTCCAGGGAACCGGGGAGCTGTTTTTT. Translation: CASCYLQGTGELFF.

V gene TRBV14 combines with J gene TRBJ2-3; 9 bases match TRBD2. Germline CDR1 reads SGHDN; CDR2 reads FVKESK. The CDR3 runs to 18 residues. V was clipped by 0 bases and J by 1 base; unmatched bases: 8. The CDR3 DNA reads TGTGCCAGCAGCCAAGATATTGAGGAGCGGGGGGGCACAGATACGCAGTATTTT. Translated, it gives CASSQDIEERGGTDTQYF.

This clonotype was recorded a few times. This chain connects TRBV29-1 to TRBJ2-7; 8 positions agree with TRBD2. Per germline, CDR1 SQVTM and CDR2 ANQGSEA. The CDR3 loop spans 13 amino acids. The V and J ends lost 4 bases and 0 bases, in that order; junction bases with no gene match: 2. The CDR3 is CSVVREDSYEQYF. Written as DNA, the CDR3 is TGCAGCGTTGTGCGGGAGGACTCCTACGAGCAGTACTTC.

J is TRBJ1-1 and V is TRBV7-7; D not resolved. Deletions cut 1 base from V and 3 bases from J, with 6 bases between. The length of the CDR3 is 13 residues. Germline loops: CDR1 SSHAT, CDR2 FNYEAQ (reference sequence). As DNA, the CDR3 is TGTGCCAGCAGCTTAGAGATCGACACTGAAGCTTTCTTT. Encoded protein: CASSLEIDTEAFF.

This chain joins TRBV24-1 and TRBJ1-2, with D perhaps TRBD1 (6 bases). Germline V gene data show CDR1 as KGHDR and CDR2 as SFDVKD. V gave up 6 bases and J gave up 0 bases, with 13 bases separating them. The CDR3 has 15 residues. CDR3 nucleotides: TGTGCCACCAGTAGCTCAGGGGCAGCTAACTATGGCTACACCTTC. Amino acid sequence: CATSSSGAANYGYTF.